The present entry profiles one TCR beta chain with its context. The antigen is undetermined. Germline is not matched at one junction end, which may reflect a read error. With 60 Vbeta and 13 Jbeta primers, the PCR was carried out. Profiling relied on immunoSEQ multiplex PCR, and the TCRdb table lists in-frame clones only, not all of them. Among about 120,000 clones listed, 65% to 90% were seen once. This sample stems from a study of cytomegalovirus exposure and HLA in healthy donors. Study conclusions and caveats: Sequencing depth roughly uniform across donors was assumed in presence/absence analyses. Whilst most TCR sequences proved rare, a subset of public TCRs occurred across many donors.

Germline V gene lookup returns CDR1 SGHTA and CDR2 FQGTGA. CDR3 length equals 14 residues. This sequence was found in a woman between 25 and 40 years old in good health and CMV-seronegative. This chain links TRBV7-3 with TRBJ1-1, with TRBD1 identical over 7 bases. The material sequenced was PBMCs. The CDR3 DNA is TGTGCCAGCAGCCCGGACAGGTATAACAGTGAAGCTTTCTTT. This translates into CASSPDRYNSEAFF.